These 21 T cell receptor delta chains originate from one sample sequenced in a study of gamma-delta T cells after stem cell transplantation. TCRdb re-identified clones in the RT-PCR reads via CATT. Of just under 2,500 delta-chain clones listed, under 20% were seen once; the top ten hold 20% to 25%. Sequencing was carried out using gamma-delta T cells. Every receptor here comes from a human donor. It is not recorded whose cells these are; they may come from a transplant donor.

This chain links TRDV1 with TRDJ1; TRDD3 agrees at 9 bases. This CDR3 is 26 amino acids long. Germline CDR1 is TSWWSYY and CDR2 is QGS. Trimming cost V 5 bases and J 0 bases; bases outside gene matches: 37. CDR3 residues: CALGTQRLACLLCLLGDAPYTDKLIF. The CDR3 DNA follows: TGTGCTCTTGGGACGCAAAGACTAGCTTGCCTTCTTTGTCTCCTGGGGGATGCCCCCTACACCGATAAACTCATCTTT.

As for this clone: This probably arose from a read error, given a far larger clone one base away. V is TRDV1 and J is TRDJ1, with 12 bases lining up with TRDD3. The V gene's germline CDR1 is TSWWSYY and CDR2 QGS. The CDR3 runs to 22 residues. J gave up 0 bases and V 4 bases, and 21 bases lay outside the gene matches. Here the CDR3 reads CALGVLLPKQVLGDTYTDKLIF. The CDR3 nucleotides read TGTGCTCTTGGGGTCCTGCTTCCTAAGCAAGTACTGGGGGATACCTACACCGATAAACTCATCTTT.

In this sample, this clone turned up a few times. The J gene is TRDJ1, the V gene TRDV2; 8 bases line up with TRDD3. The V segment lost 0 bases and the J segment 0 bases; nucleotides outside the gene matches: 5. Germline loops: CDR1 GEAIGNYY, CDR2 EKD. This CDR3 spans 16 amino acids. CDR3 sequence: CACDTVGILYTDKLIF. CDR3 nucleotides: TGTGCCTGTGACACCGTGGGGATACTGTACACCGATAAACTCATCTTT.

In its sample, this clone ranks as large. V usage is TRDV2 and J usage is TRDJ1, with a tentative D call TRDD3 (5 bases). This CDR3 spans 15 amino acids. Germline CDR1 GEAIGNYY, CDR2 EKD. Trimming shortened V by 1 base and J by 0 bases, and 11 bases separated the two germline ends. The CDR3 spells CACDTPGVYTDKLIF. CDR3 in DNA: TGTGCCTGTGACACGCCGGGGGTTTACACCGATAAACTCATCTTT.

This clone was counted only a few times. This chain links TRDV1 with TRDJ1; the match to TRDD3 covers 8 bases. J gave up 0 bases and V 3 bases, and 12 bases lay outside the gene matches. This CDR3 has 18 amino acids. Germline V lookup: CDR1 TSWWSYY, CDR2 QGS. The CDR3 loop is CALGDPRDWGPYTDKLIF. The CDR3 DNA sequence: TGTGCTCTTGGGGACCCTCGGGACTGGGGGCCGTACACCGATAAACTCATCTTT.

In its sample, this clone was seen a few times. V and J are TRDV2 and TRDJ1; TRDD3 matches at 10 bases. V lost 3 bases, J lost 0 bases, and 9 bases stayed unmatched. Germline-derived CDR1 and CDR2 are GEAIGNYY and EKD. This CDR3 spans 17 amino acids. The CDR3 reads CACDSVTGGSYTDKLIF. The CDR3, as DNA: TGTGCCTGTGACTCTGTCACTGGGGGATCCTACACCGATAAACTCATCTTT.

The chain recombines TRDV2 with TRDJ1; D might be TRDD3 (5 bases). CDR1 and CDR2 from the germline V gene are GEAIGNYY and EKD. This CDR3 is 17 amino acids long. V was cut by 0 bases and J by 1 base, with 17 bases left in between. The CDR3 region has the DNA TGTGCCTGTGACACCGTCAACCGGGGGGGGCGCACCGATAAACTCATCTTT. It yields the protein CACDTVNRGGRTDKLIF.

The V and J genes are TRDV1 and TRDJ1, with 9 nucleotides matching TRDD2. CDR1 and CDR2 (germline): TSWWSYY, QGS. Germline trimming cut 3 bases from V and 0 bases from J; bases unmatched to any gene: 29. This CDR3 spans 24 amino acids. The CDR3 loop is CALGDPFLRALGPGGRTYTDKLIF. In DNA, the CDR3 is TGTGCTCTTGGGGATCCCTTCCTACGCGCCCTGGGGCCCGGAGGGCGTACGTACACCGATAAACTCATCTTT.

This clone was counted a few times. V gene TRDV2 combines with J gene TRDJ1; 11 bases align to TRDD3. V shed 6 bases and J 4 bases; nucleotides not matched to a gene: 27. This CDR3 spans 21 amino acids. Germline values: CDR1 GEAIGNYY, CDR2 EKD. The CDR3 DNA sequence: TGTGCCTGTTACGCGGTCAACTTCGGGTCACTGGGGGATAGCACCCTCGATAAACTCATCTTT. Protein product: CACYAVNFGSLGDSTLDKLIF.

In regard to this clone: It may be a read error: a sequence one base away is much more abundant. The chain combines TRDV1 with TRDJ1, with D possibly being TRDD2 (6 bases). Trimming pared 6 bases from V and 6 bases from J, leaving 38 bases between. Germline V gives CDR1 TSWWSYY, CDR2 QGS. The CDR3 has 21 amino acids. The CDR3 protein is CALGPRPSLRLWDSSQNKLIF. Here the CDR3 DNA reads TGTGCTCTTGGACCCCGGCCTTCCCTACGACTGTGGGACTCCTCGCAAAATAAACTCATCTTT.

The CDR3 protein is CALGERITCFSYWGIRGKLIF. In DNA, the CDR3 is TGTGCTCTTGGGGAACGTATTACTTGCTTTTCGTACTGGGGGATACGTGGTAAACTCATCTTT. The rearrangement joins TRDV1 to TRDJ1, with 13 bases lining up with TRDD3. The CDR3 consists of 21 residues. The germline CDR1 and CDR2 sequences are TSWWSYY and QGS. V was clipped by 1 base and J by 7 bases; unmatched bases: 21.

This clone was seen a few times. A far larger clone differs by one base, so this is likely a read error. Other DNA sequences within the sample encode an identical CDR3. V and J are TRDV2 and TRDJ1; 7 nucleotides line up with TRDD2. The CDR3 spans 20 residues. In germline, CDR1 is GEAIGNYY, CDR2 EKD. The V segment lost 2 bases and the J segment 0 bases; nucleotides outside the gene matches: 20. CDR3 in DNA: TGTGCCTGTGACATTCCTACGTTTACTGGAGGAAACTTGTACACCGATAAACTCATCTTT. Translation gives CACDIPTFTGGNLYTDKLIF.

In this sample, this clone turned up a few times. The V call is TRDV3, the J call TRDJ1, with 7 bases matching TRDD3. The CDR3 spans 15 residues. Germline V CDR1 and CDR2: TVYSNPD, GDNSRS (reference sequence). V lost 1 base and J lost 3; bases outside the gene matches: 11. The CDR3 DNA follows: TGTGCCTTTATTCCAGCAGGGGGGGATCCCGATAAACTCATCTTT. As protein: CAFIPAGGDPDKLIF.

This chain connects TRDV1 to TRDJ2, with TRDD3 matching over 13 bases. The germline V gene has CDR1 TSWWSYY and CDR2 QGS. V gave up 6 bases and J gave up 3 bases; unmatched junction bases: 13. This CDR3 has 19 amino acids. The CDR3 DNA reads TGTGCTCTTGGCGATCTCACTACTGGGGGATACGCTCTGACAGCACAACTCTTCTTT. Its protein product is CALGDLTTGGYALTAQLFF.

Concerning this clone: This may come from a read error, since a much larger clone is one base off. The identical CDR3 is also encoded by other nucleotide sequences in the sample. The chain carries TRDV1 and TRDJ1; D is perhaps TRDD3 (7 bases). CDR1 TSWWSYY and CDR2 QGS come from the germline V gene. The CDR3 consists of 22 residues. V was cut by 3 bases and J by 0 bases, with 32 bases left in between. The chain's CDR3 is CALGETPFPSSIWGAYTDKLIF. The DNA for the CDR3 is TGTGCTCTTGGGGAGACCCCCTTCCCCTCTTCAATCTGGGGGGCTTACACCGATAAACTCATCTTT.

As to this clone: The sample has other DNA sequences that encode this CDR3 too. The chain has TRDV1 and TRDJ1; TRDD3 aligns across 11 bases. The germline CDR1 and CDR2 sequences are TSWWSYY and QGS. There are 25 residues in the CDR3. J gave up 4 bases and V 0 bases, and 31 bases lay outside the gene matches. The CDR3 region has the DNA TGTGCTCTTGGGGAACTCAGGGGGACCCTCTTCTTTCCTCGGTACTGGGGGATAATTTTCGATAAACTCATCTTT. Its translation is CALGELRGTLFFPRYWGIIFDKLIF.

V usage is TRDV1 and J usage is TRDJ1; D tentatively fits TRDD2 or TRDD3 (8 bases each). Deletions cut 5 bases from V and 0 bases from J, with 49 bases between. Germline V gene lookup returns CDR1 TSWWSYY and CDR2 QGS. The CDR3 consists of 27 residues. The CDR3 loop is CALGSRKGLPIPLQLLGDPLYTDKLIF. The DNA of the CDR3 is TGTGCTCTTGGGAGCCGTAAGGGCCTTCCTATCCCACTACAGCTCCTGGGGGACCCTCTGTACACCGATAAACTCATCTTT.

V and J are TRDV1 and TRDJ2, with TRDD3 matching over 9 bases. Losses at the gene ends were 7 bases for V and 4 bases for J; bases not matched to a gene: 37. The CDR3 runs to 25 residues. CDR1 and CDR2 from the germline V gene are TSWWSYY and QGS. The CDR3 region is CALEVPTWVVGDIKSPSPKTAQLFF. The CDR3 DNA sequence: TGTGCTCTTGAAGTACCTACGTGGGTGGTGGGGGATATCAAGTCCCCAAGCCCCAAGACAGCACAACTCTTCTTT.

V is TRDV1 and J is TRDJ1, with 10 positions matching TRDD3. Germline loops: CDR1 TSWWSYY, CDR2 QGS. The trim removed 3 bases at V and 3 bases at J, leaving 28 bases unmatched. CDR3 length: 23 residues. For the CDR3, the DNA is TGTGCTCTTGGGGATCTTCCTTCTTTTCCTAAGCTAATACTGGGGGATCGGTCCGATAAACTCATCTTT. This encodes CALGDLPSFPKLILGDRSDKLIF.

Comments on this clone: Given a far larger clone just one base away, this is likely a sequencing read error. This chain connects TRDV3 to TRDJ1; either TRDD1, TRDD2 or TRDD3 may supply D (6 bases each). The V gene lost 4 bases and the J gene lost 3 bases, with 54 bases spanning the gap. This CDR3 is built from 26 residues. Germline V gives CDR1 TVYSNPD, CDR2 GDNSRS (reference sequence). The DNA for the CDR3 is TGTGCCTCCTCGGGATGGAATGGCCTTCCCCAGTCCCTTGCTGGGGAAATACGCTGGTGCGCCGATAAACTCATCTTT. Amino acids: CASSGWNGLPQSLAGEIRWCADKLIF.

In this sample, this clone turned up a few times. CDR3 in DNA: TGTGCCTGTGAGACCTTGACCCGTACTGGGGGTCTATACACCGATAAACTCATCTTT. It encodes CACETLTRTGGLYTDKLIF. This chain connects TRDV2 to TRDJ1; 8 positions match TRDD3. There are 19 residues in the CDR3. V shed 4 bases, J shed 0 bases, and the junction held 18 bases outside the gene matches. CDR1 is GEAIGNYY, CDR2 EKD, per germline.